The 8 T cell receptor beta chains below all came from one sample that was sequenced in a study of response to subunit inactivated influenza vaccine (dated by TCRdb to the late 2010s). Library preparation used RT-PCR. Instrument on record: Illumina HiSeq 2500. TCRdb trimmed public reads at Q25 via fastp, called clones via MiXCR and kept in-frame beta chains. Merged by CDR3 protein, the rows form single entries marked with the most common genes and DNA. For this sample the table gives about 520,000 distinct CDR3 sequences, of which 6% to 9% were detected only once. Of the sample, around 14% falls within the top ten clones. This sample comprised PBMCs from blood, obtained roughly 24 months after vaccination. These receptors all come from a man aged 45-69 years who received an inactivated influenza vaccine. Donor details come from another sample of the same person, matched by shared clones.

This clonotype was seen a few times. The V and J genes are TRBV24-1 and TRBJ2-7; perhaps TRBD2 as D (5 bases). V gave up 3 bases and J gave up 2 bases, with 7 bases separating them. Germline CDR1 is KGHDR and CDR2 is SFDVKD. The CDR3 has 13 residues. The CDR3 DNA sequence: TGTGCCACCAGTGATACCGGGACCTACGAGCAGTACTTC. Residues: CATSDTGTYEQYF.

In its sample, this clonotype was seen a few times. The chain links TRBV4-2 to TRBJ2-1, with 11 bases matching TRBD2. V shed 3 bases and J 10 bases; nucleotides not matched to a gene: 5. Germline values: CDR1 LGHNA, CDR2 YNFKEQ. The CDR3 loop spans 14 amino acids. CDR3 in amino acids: CASSHTSGSEEQFF. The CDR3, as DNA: TGTGCCAGCAGCCACACTAGCGGGAGTGAAGAGCAGTTCTTC.

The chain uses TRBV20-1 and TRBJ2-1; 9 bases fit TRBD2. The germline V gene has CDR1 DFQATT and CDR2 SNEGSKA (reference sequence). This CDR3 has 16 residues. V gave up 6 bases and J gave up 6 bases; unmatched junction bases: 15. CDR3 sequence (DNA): TGCAGTGCCCTACTGGCCGGTAGCGGGAGTCCCAATGAGCAGTTCTTC. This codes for CSALLAGSGSPNEQFF.

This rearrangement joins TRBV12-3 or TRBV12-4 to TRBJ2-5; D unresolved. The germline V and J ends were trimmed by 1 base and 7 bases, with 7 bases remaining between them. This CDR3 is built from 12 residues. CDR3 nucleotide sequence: TGTGCCAGCAGTTTAGGATTCGGGACCCAGTACTTC. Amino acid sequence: CASSLGFGTQYF.

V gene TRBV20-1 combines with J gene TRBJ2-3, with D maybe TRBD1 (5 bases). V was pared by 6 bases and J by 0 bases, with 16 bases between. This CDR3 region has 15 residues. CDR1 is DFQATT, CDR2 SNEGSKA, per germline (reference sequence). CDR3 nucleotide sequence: TGCAGTGCCAGACAGACTCAACTAAGCACAGATACGCAGTATTTT. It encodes CSARQTQLSTDTQYF.

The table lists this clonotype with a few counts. The CDR3 DNA follows: TGTGCCAGCAGCTCCGGGACAGGGTTCCACAATGAGCAGTTCTTC. This sequence encodes CASSSGTGFHNEQFF. This chain connects TRBV7-2 to TRBJ2-1; 9 bases map to TRBD1. Germline trimming cut 4 bases from V and 5 bases from J; bases unmatched to any gene: 6. The CDR3 is 15 residues long. The V gene's germline CDR1 is SGHTA and CDR2 FQGNSA.

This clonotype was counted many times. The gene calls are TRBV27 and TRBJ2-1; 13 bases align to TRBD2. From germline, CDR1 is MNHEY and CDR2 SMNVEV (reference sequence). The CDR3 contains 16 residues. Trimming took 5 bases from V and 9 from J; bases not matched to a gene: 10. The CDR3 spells CASSESGTSGTVEQFF. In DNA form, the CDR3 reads TGTGCCAGCAGTGAATCCGGGACTAGCGGGACAGTTGAGCAGTTCTTC.

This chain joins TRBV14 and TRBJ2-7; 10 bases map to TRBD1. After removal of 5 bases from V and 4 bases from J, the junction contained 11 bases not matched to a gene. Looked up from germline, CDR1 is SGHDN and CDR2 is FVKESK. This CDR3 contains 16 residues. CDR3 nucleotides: TGTGCCAGCAGCGGAGCCCGGACAGGGGGTCTTTACGAGCAGTACTTC. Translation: CASSGARTGGLYEQYF. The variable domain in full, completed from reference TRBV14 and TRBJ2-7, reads EAGVTQFPSHSVIEKGQTVTLRCDPISGHDNLYWYRRVMGKEIKFLLHFVKESKQDESGMPNNRFLAERTGGTYSTLKVQPAELEDSGVYFCASSGARTGGLYEQYFGPGTRLTVT.